This is a list of T cell receptor beta chains from one sample in a study of early T cells in non-severe SARS-CoV-2 infection. TCRdb reprocessed the 5' RACE reads via MiXCR and lists one record per CDR3 protein. The repertoire holds roughly 70,000 distinct CDR3 sequences, with about 13% as singletons. The sample was whole blood. These receptors were collected from an adult who was a healthcare worker with PCR-confirmed SARS-CoV-2 infection or an uninfected control (not recorded which). Each CDR3 is given with its conserved first and last residue. D genes are given only for firm matches. Some rows mark clone size as missing; the rest say once, few, many or name a class of expanded clone.

TRBJ2-2,TRBD1,many,TRBV7-6,TGTGCCAGCAGCTTTCAGACAGGGCGGAACACCGGGGAGCTGTTTTTT,CASSFQTGRNTGELFF
TRBJ1-2,.,.,TRBV27,TGTGCCAGCAGTTTAACCCATAACTATGGCTACACCTTC,CASSLTHNYGYTF
TRBJ1-3,TRBD1,many,TRBV10-2,TGCGCCAGCAGTGATCCGGCAGGGGGTGTCTCTGGAAACACCATATATTTT,CASSDPAGGVSGNTIYF
TRBJ2-2,.,few,TRBV12-3/TRBV12-4,TGTGCCAGCAGTCCCGGGGACGAAAGGAAGCTGTTTTTT,CASSPGDERKLFF
TRBJ2-7,.,few,TRBV20-1,TGCAGTGCTAGAAGGGGCGGCGGGCAGCAGTACTTC,CSARRGGGQQYF
TRBJ2-7,.,few,TRBV29-1,TGCAGCGTTGTGTGGGGGAGCCCCTACGAGCAGTACTTC,CSVVWGSPYEQYF
TRBJ2-3,.,few,TRBV2,TGTGCCAGCCTGACCACAGGAGGCACAGATACGCAGTATTTT,CASLTTGGTDTQYF
TRBJ2-7,.,.,TRBV19,TGTGCCAGTAGTATACAGGGATCCTCGGTCGAGCAGTACTTC,CASSIQGSSVEQYF
TRBJ1-5,.,few,TRBV18,TGTGCCAGCTCACCACGGGGGCAGCCCCAGCATTTT,CASSPRGQPQHF
TRBJ1-6,.,.,TRBV6-5,TGTGCCAGCAGTTACTCAGAGGGGCCCCTCCACTTT,CASSYSEGPLHF
TRBJ1-2,.,many,TRBV2,TGTGCCAGCAGAAAGGCGTCAGGCTATGGCTACACCTTC,CASRKASGYGYTF
TRBJ2-5,.,many,TRBV2,TGTGCCAGCAGCGGTCTGGAGACCCAGTACTTC,CASSGLETQYF
TRBJ1-6,.,.,TRBV18,TGTGCCAGCTCCCCAGGGCGCGGGCGCGATTCACCCCTCCACTTT,CASSPGRGRDSPLHF
TRBJ1-4,.,medium-sized,TRBV25-1,TGTGCCAGCAGTCCGCCGGTGAGCAGGGATAATGAAAAACTGTTTTTT,CASSPPVSRDNEKLFF
TRBJ1-1,.,many,TRBV29-1,TGCAGCGTTGGGGGTTTCACTGAAGCTTTCTTT,CSVGGFTEAFF
TRBJ2-3,TRBD2,.,TRBV6-5,TGTGCCAGCAGTCTAAGCGGGAGGGGGTCGACAGATACGCAGTATTTT,CASSLSGRGSTDTQYF
TRBJ2-5,.,.,TRBV9,TGTGCCAGCAACACCCCGGGAGTCCCCGGCCTCCAAGAGACCCAGTACTTC,CASNTPGVPGLQETQYF
TRBJ2-3,.,.,TRBV12-3/TRBV12-4,TGTGCCAGCAGTTTTTGGGGGGCGGACGATACGCAGTATTTT,CASSFWGADDTQYF
TRBJ2-1,TRBD2,few,TRBV6-1,TGTGCCAGCGACCTAAATAGCGGGGGGGCCGGTAATGAGCAGTTCTTC,CASDLNSGGAGNEQFF
TRBJ2-5,.,.,TRBV11-3,TGTGCCAGCAGCTTAGAGGGGGGTGTTTTAAAGACCCAGTACTTC,CASSLEGGVLKTQYF
TRBJ2-5,.,few,TRBV12-3/TRBV12-4,TGTGCCAGCAGAAAGGGGGGCGCGGAGACCCAGTACTTC,CASRKGGAETQYF
TRBJ1-5,.,few,TRBV7-2,TGTGCCAGCCGGGAGGGAGTAAGTCAGCCCCAGCATTTT,CASREGVSQPQHF
TRBJ2-1,.,many,TRBV12-3/TRBV12-4,TGTGCCAGCAGTTTAGTGGCAGGGGGGCGGTTCTTC,CASSLVAGGRFF
TRBJ1-4,.,.,TRBV11-2,TGTGCCAGCAGCTTAGGGGCAGAGGGGAATGAAAAACTGTTTTTT,CASSLGAEGNEKLFF
TRBJ2-5,TRBD1,.,TRBV5-1,TGCGCCAGCAGCTTACAGGGGCAGCGGGAGACCCAGTACTTC,CASSLQGQRETQYF
TRBJ2-5,.,few,TRBV19,TGTGCCACCTCTACCCGGGGAGGCGAGACCCAGTACTTC,CATSTRGGETQYF
TRBJ2-1,.,once,TRBV18,TGTGCCAGCTCACCGGGACAAGGGACCTACAATGAGCAGTTCTTC,CASSPGQGTYNEQFF
TRBJ2-1,.,few,TRBV15,TGTGCCACCAGCAGAGTGGCAGGGCCCAATGAGCAGTTCTTC,CATSRVAGPNEQFF
TRBJ2-1,.,many,TRBV2,TGTGCCAGCAGAATAGGCGGGGACAATGAGCAGTTCTTC,CASRIGGDNEQFF
TRBJ2-1,TRBD2,.,TRBV7-2,TGTGCCAGCAGCTTATTTTCGCGGGGGAGTTCCTACAATGAGCAGTTCTTC,CASSLFSRGSSYNEQFF
TRBJ2-3,.,.,TRBV20-1,TGCAGTGCTATAGAGGGGGGAGATACGCAGTATTTT,CSAIEGGDTQYF
TRBJ2-4,TRBD2,.,TRBV5-5,TGTGCCAGCAGGAAGACTAGCGGGGGAGCCAAAAACATTCAGTACTTC,CASRKTSGGAKNIQYF
TRBJ2-7,.,.,TRBV5-1,TGCGCCAGCAGCTTGGTTCCGGGGACCTACGAGCAGTACTTC,CASSLVPGTYEQYF
TRBJ2-5,TRBD2,many,TRBV3-1,TGTGCCAGCAGCCAAGATCTTGTAGCGGGACAAGAGACCCAGTACTTC,CASSQDLVAGQETQYF
TRBJ2-6,.,many,TRBV7-8,TGTGCCAGCAGCTTAATCCAGGGAACCTCTGGGGCCAACGTCCTGACTTTC,CASSLIQGTSGANVLTF
TRBJ2-3,TRBD2,.,TRBV9,TGTGCCAGCAGCGTAGGAGGTACTAGCGAGAGCACAGATACGCAGTATTTT,CASSVGGTSESTDTQYF
TRBJ1-3,.,many,TRBV14,TGTGCCAGCAGCCACGGACCACCGCAGCACACCATATATTTT,CASSHGPPQHTIYF
TRBJ2-3,TRBD2,.,TRBV20-1,TGCAGTGCTAGAGAGGGAGCGGGGGGACCCACAGATACGCAGTATTTT,CSAREGAGGPTDTQYF
TRBJ2-1,TRBD2,many,TRBV29-1,TGCAGCGTTGAATACCCGACTAGCGACTCCTACAATGAGCAGTTCTTC,CSVEYPTSDSYNEQFF
TRBJ1-2,.,.,TRBV29-1,TGCAGCGTGGAGAAGGACAGCTATGGCTACACCTTC,CSVEKDSYGYTF
TRBJ2-1,.,many,TRBV6-6,TGTGCCGGTCACTCAGGCAGGGAAAGCAATGAGCAGTTCTTC,CAGHSGRESNEQFF
TRBJ2-3,TRBD2,many,TRBV4-3,TGCGCCAGCAGCCAAGGAGGAGCGGGGGTCACAGATACGCAGTATTTT,CASSQGGAGVTDTQYF
TRBJ2-1,.,few,TRBV7-3,TGTGCCAGCAGCTTTTCAGGGGCGGTCCTCAATGAGCAGTTCTTC,CASSFSGAVLNEQFF
TRBJ2-1,TRBD1,many,TRBV20-1,TGCAGTGCTAGAGAAGGGGGCCCTTACAATGAGCAGTTCTTC,CSAREGGPYNEQFF
TRBJ2-5,.,many,TRBV14,TGTGCCAGCAGCCAAGATGTAGAAGAGACCCAGTACTTC,CASSQDVEETQYF
TRBJ2-7,TRBD1,few,TRBV5-1,TGCGCCAGCAGCAGAGGACAGGGGGCCTACGAGCAGTACTTC,CASSRGQGAYEQYF
TRBJ2-7,.,.,TRBV2,TGTGCCAGCACCTCGAGGTCCCCCTCGGATCTTGACGAGCAGTACTTC,CASTSRSPSDLDEQYF
TRBJ2-5,.,.,TRBV20-1,TGCAGTGCCTTACGAAAGTACCAAGAGACCCAGTACTTC,CSALRKYQETQYF